One T cell receptor (beta chain) is described in this entry. The sample originates from a study of blood T cell repertoires in COVID-19. Generated by immunoSEQ multiplex PCR, the TCRdb table keeps only in-frame clones and is missing some. The data hold hundreds of thousands of clones, with around 88% observed a single time. Those who participated ranged in age from 18 to 89 years and resided in about two dozen US areas. CDR1 is LNHDA, CDR2 SQIVND, per germline (reference sequence). V was pared by 3 bases and J by 3 bases, with 14 bases between. The CDR3 covers 16 residues. This receptor was obtained from a woman aged 40 to 50 with acute COVID-19. The V call is TRBV19, the J call TRBJ2-2, with D possibly being TRBD1 (5 bases). The sample taken for sequencing was PBMCs or T cells enriched from blood (not recorded which). The CDR3: CASSIYRFLDTGELFF. The DNA for the CDR3 is TGTGCCAGTAGTATTTACAGGTTTCTGGACACCGGGGAGCTGTTTTTT.